Below, 18 T cell receptor beta chains from the same sample are listed, as sequenced in a study of response to subunit inactivated influenza vaccine (dated 2018 in TCRdb). The library was produced with RT-PCR. Instrument used: Illumina HiSeq 2500. TCRdb handled the public reads itself, with Q25 trimming in fastp and clone calling in MiXCR, and kept productive beta chains. Merged by CDR3 protein, the rows form single entries marked with the most common genes and DNA. The sample table records approximately 520,000 distinct CDR3 sequences; 16% of these occur just once. The ten largest account for less than 4% of the sample. Material: CD4+ T cells sorted from PBMCs, obtained less than 25 months after vaccination. The receptor source for this set is a man aged 45 to 75 who received an inactivated influenza vaccine. Donor details come from another sample of the same person, matched by shared clones.

This clonotype was seen only a few times. The chain links TRBV15 to TRBJ2-5; possibly TRBD1 for D (6 bases). Per germline, CDR1 LNHNV and CDR2 YYDKDF (reference sequence). The CDR3 has 16 residues. Between the trimmed V and J ends, which lost 0 bases and 1 base, there was a span of 12 bases. As DNA, the CDR3 is TGTGCCACCAGCAGAGATCCGGGACAAATCCAAGAGACCCAGTACTTC. Protein product: CATSRDPGQIQETQYF.

Only a few counts were recorded for this clonotype. The chain carries TRBV15 and TRBJ2-1, with 8 bases identical to TRBD2. Looked up from germline, CDR1 is LNHNV and CDR2 is YYDKDF (reference sequence). This CDR3 is 16 amino acids long. V was pared by 0 bases and J by 4 bases, with 5 bases of the junction left unmatched. CDR3 coding DNA: TGTGCCACCAGCAGAGACCACGGGAGGGCGTACAATGAGCAGTTCTTC. The encoded protein is CATSRDHGRAYNEQFF. Supplemented by reference TRBV15 and TRBJ2-1, the full variable domain reads DAMVIQNPRYQVTQFGKPVTLSCSQTLNHNVMYWYQQKSSQAPKLLFHYYDKDFNNEADTPDNFQSRRPNTSFCFLDIRSPGLGDTAMYLCATSRDHGRAYNEQFFGPGTRLTVL.

The chain joins TRBV19 to TRBJ1-2; D is possibly TRBD1 (5 bases). The CDR3 runs to 16 residues. Deletions cut 2 bases from V and 3 bases from J, with 16 bases between. The germline gives CDR1 LNHDA, CDR2 SQIVND (reference sequence). CDR3 coding DNA: TGTGCCAGTAGTATAACGGCCAGCCGGGGGGACTATGGCTACACCTTC. It translates to CASSITASRGDYGYTF.

This clonotype was picked up a small number of times. This chain connects TRBV12-3 or TRBV12-4 to TRBJ2-2; 11 positions agree with TRBD2. The trim removed 5 bases at V and 3 bases at J, leaving 2 bases unmatched. This CDR3 spans 15 amino acids. The CDR3 sequence is CASSPSGGYTGELFF. The CDR3 DNA follows: TGTGCCAGCAGTCCTAGCGGGGGGTACACCGGGGAGCTGTTTTTT.

This clonotype occurred many times. V is TRBV20-1 and J is TRBJ2-1, with a weak D call TRBD2 (7 bases). V lost 0 bases and J lost 9, with 15 bases in between. The germline V gene encodes CDR1 DFQATT and CDR2 SNEGSKA (reference sequence). The CDR3 has 14 amino acids. The chain's CDR3 is CSARERGGPGEQFF. The CDR3, as DNA: TGCAGTGCTAGAGAGAGGGGGGGGCCTGGTGAGCAGTTCTTC.

As concerns this clonotype: The junction shows a germline mismatch at one end, possibly a read error. The chain carries TRBV4-2 and TRBJ2-6, with a tentative D call TRBD1 (5 bases). CDR1 LGHNA and CDR2 YNFKEQ come from the germline V gene. The CDR3 consists of 18 residues. DNA for the CDR3: TGTGCCAGCAGCCAAGAGCGGACCAGTTTCTCTGGGGCCTACGTCCTGACTTTC. Translated, it gives CASSQERTSFSGAYVLTF.

V and J are TRBV5-1 and TRBJ2-5, with TRBD1 as a possible D gene (5 bases). CDR1 SGHRS and CDR2 YFSETQ come from the germline V gene. The V end lost 0 bases, the J end lost 5 bases, and 14 bases lay between the germline ends. The CDR3 runs 15 residues. In DNA, the CDR3 is TGCGCCAGCAGCTTGGTCGACAGTCCCGGGGAGACCCAGTACTTC. It codes for CASSLVDSPGETQYF.

There are a few counts of this clonotype. The rearrangement joins TRBV5-1 to TRBJ1-2; TRBD1 might be the D (6 bases). The CDR3 is made up of 12 amino acids. V gave up 4 bases and J gave up 6 bases, with 10 bases separating them. The germline CDR1 and CDR2 sequences are SGHRS and YFSETQ. CDR3 nucleotides: TGCGCCAGCAGCGAACAGGGTGATGGCTACACCTTC. Amino acids: CASSEQGDGYTF.

V gene TRBV14 combines with J gene TRBJ2-1; 10 nucleotides align to TRBD2. Germline assignment: CDR1 SGHDN and CDR2 FVKESK. V trimming: 4 bases; J trimming: 7 bases; junction bases outside the gene matches: 4. There are 14 residues in the CDR3. In nucleotides, the CDR3 is TGTGCCAGCAGCCTTAGCGGGAGGTCAAATGAGCAGTTCTTC. Amino acids: CASSLSGRSNEQFF. The variable domain in full, with the rest retrieved from reference TRBV14 and TRBJ2-1, is EAGVTQFPSHSVIEKGQTVTLRCDPISGHDNLYWYRRVMGKEIKFLLHFVKESKQDESGMPNNRFLAERTGGTYSTLKVQPAELEDSGVYFCASSLSGRSNEQFFGPGTRLTVL.

This clonotype was detected a few times. The chain has TRBV18 and TRBJ2-2, with TRBD2 matching 7 bases. Germline values: CDR1 KGHSH, CDR2 LQKENI. V shed 3 bases and J 5 bases; nucleotides not matched to a gene: 6. The CDR3 loop spans 15 amino acids. The chain's CDR3 is CASSPKGLVTGELFF. The CDR3 DNA reads as TGTGCCAGCTCACCGAAAGGACTAGTTACCGGGGAGCTGTTTTTT. Drawing the rest from reference TRBV18 and TRBJ2-2, the complete variable domain is NAGVMQNPRHLVRRRGQEARLRCSPMKGHSHVYWYRQLPEEGLKFMVYLQKENIIDESGMPKERFSAEFPKEGPSILRIQQVVRGDSAAYFCASSPKGLVTGELFFGEGSRLTVL.

The chain joins TRBV18 to TRBJ2-1; the D is unclear. The germline gives CDR1 KGHSH, CDR2 LQKENI. The CDR3 is 12 amino acids. Trimming removed 3 bases at V and 9 bases at J, with 9 bases between. The CDR3 here is CASSPFGAEQFF. CDR3 DNA: TGTGCCAGCTCACCTTTCGGCGCTGAGCAGTTCTTC.

This clonotype has only a few counts. The rearrangement joins TRBV28 to TRBJ2-7, with unresolved D. Between the trimmed V and J ends, which lost 3 bases and 3 bases, there was a span of 9 bases. Germline V gene data show CDR1 as MDHEN and CDR2 as SYDVKM. This CDR3 is 13 amino acids long. This chain's CDR3 is CASSFLSGYEQYF. The DNA of the CDR3 is TGTGCCAGCAGTTTTCTTTCGGGCTACGAGCAGTACTTC.

The genes are TRBV9 and TRBJ1-5; TRBD1 matches 8 bases. The V gene end was trimmed by 3 bases and the J gene end by 7 bases; junction bases not matched to a gene: 9. The CDR3 is made up of 15 amino acids. Germline-derived CDR1 and CDR2 are SGDLS and YYNGEE. The CDR3 spells CASSGQGLAGQPQHF. The CDR3 DNA reads TGTGCCAGCAGCGGACAGGGGTTAGCAGGACAGCCCCAGCATTTT.

The chain carries TRBV20-1 and TRBJ2-3, with D possibly called TRBD1 or TRBD2 (5 bases each). The CDR3 runs to 15 residues. Trimming took off 6 bases at V and 1 base at J, with 17 bases between the two ends. Germline V CDR1 and CDR2: DFQATT, SNEGSKA (reference sequence). The CDR3 loop is CSAHHWGRGTDTQYF. CDR3 coding DNA: TGCAGTGCCCATCATTGGGGGAGAGGCACAGATACGCAGTATTTT.

This clonotype was recorded at least ten times. CDR3 sequence: CASSREGTGEKLFF. The CDR3 bases are TGTGCCAGCAGTAGAGAGGGGACGGGTGAAAAACTGTTTTTT. The chain is built from TRBV5-4 and TRBJ1-4; TRBD1 is a possible D gene (5 bases). The CDR3 runs 14 residues. V was clipped by 5 bases and J by 7 bases, with 15 bases between them. The V gene's germline CDR1 is SGHNT and CDR2 YYREEE (reference sequence).

This clonotype was counted a few times. The chain employs TRBV14 and TRBJ2-3, with a tentative D call TRBD2 (5 bases). Germline lookup yields CDR1 SGHDN and CDR2 FVKESK. This CDR3 has 13 amino acids. V gave up 0 bases and J gave up 8 bases, with 9 bases separating them. CDR3 bases: TGTGCCAGCAGCCAAGATATTGAGGGTACGCAGTATTTT. It specifies CASSQDIEGTQYF.

The chain employs TRBV12-3 or TRBV12-4 and TRBJ2-5; 8 bases fit TRBD2. The CDR3 loop spans 15 amino acids. V lost 0 bases and J lost 4; bases outside the gene matches: 4. The CDR3 spells CASSLALGRAETQYF. The CDR3, as DNA: TGTGCCAGCAGTTTAGCGCTCGGGAGGGCAGAGACCCAGTACTTC.

This clonotype was seen repeatedly, ten times or more. The CDR3 nucleotides read TGCGCCAGCAGTCGTCGGACTAGCGGGGCCACGCTAAACACCGGGGAGCTGTTTTTT. It specifies CASSRRTSGATLNTGELFF. The rearrangement joins TRBV5-1 to TRBJ2-2; 12 positions match TRBD2. This CDR3 has 19 amino acids. J gave up 2 bases and V 5 bases, and 13 bases lay outside the gene matches. The germline V gene encodes CDR1 SGHRS and CDR2 YFSETQ.